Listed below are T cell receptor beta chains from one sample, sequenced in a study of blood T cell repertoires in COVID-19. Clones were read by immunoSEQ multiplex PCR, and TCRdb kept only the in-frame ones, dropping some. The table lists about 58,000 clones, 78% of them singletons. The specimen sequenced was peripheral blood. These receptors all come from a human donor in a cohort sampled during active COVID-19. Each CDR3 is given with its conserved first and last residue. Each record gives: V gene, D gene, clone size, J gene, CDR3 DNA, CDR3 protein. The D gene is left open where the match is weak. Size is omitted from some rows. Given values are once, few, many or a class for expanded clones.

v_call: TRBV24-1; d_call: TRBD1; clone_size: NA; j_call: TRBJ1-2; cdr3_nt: TGTGCCACCAGTGATCCCAGGACAGGGGTTGGCTATGGCTACACCTTC; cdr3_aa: CATSDPRTGVGYGYTF
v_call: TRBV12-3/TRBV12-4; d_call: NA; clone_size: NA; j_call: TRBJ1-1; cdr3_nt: TGTGCCAGCACGCCGACAGAGAACACTGAAGCTTTCTTT; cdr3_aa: CASTPTENTEAFF
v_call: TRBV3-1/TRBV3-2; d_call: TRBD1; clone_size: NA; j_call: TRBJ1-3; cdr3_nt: TGTGCCAGCAGCCAAGATCCGGCCAGGGGGTCTGGAAACACCATATATTTT; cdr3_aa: CASSQDPARGSGNTIYF
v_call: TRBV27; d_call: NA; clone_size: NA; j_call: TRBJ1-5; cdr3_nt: TGTGCCAGCAGTTTAGTCGGGGTTCGTGGTCAGCCCCAGCATTTT; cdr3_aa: CASSLVGVRGQPQHF
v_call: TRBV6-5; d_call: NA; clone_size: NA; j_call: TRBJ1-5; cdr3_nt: TGTGCCAGCAGTTACTCGATGCGGCAGCCCCAGCATTTT; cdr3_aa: CASSYSMRQPQHF
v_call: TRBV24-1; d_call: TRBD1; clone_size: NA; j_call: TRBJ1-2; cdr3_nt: TGTGCCACCAGTGATCCCGGGACAGGACTCTATGGCTACACCTTC; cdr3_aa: CATSDPGTGLYGYTF
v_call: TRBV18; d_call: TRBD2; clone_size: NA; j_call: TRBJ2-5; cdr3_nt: TGTGCCAGCTCACCAGGGGGACTACGGATTGGGGAGACCCAGTACTTC; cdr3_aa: CASSPGGLRIGETQYF
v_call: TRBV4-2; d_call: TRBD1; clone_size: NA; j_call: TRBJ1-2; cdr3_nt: TGTGCCAGCAGCCAAGCCGAAGACAGGGCTGGCTATGGCTACACCTTC; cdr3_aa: CASSQAEDRAGYGYTF
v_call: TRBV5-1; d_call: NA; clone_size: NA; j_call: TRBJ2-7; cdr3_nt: TGCGCCAGCAGCTTGGGTCCCCGGGGGATGGGATCCTCCTACGAGCAGTACTTC; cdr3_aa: CASSLGPRGMGSSYEQYF
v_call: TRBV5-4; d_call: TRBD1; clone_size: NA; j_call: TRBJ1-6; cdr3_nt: TGTGCCAGCAGCCTGGAGACAGGGGGCAGTTCACCCCTCCACTTT; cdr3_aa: CASSLETGGSSPLHF
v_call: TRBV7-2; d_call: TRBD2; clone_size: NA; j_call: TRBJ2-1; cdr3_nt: TGTGCCAGCAGACGGGGGGGGAATGAGCAGTTCTTC; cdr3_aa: CASRRGGNEQFF
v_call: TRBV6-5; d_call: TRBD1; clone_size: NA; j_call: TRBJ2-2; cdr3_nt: TGTGCCAGCAGGACCGGACAGGGCCGCCGGGAGCTGTTTTTT; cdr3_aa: CASRTGQGRRELFF
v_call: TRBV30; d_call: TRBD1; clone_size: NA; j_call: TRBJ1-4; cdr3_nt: TGTGCCTGGAGTTCCCACAGGGGGCCTAATGAAAAACTGTTTTTT; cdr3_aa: CAWSSHRGPNEKLFF
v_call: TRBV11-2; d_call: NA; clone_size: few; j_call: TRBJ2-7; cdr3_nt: TGTGCCAGCAGCTTAGGGACTGGACGCGGGTCCCCCTACGAGCAGTACTTC; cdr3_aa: CASSLGTGRGSPYEQYF
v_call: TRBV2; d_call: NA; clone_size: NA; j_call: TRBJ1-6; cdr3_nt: TGTGCCAGCAGCGCTAAGACAGCTTTTACATCACCCCTCCACTTT; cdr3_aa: CASSAKTAFTSPLHF
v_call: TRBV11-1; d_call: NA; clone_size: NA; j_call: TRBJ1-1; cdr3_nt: TGTGCCAGCAGCCCGACAACAGGGACTGAAGCTTTCTTT; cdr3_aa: CASSPTTGTEAFF
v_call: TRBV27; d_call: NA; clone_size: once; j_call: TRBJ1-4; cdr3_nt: TGTGCCAGCGCCTCCCGGGGGAGGCGGTCCGAAAAACTGTTTTTT; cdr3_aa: CASASRGRRSEKLFF
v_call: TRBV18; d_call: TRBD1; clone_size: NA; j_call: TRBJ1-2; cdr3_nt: TGTGCCAGCTCACCAGGCAGGGGGCACCCTACAAACGGCTACACCTTC; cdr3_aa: CASSPGRGHPTNGYTF
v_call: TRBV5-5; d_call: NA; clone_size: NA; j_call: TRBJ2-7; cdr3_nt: TGTGCCAGCAGCTTGGCCCTGAATGAGGGGCAGTACTTC; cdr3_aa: CASSLALNEGQYF
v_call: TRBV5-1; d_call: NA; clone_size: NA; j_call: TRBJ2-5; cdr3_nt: TGCGCCAGCAGCTTGGAAGGGGGACCACAAGAGACCCAGTACTTC; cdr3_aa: CASSLEGGPQETQYF
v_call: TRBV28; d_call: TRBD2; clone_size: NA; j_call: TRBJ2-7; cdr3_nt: TGTGCCAGCAGTCTTTTGGGGCTAGCGGGAGGCGAGCAGTACTTC; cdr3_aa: CASSLLGLAGGEQYF
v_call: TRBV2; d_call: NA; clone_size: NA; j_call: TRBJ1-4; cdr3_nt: TGTGCCAGCAGCCGCGAACAGGGTATACGAGAAAAACTGTTTTTT; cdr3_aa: CASSREQGIREKLFF
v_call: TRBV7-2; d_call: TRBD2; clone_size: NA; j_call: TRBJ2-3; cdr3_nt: TGTGCCAGCAGCTTAGGGATAGCGGGAGGGCCTGGAGATACGCAGTATTTT; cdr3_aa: CASSLGIAGGPGDTQYF
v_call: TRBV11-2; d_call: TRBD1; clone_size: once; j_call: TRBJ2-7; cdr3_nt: TGTGCCAGCAGCTTAGTGCGCTGGTCAGGGGGCATCGGCGAGCAGTACTTC; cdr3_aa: CASSLVRWSGGIGEQYF
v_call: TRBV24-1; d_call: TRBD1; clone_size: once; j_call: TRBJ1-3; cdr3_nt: TGTGCCACTCACCTACCGGGACAGCTAAAGGATTCGAACTCTGGAAACACCATATATTTT; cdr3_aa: CATHLPGQLKDSNSGNTIYF
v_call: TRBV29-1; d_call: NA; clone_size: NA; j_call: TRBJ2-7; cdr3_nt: TGCAGCGTGGATAGCGGAAGCTCCTACGAGCAGTACTTC; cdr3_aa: CSVDSGSSYEQYF
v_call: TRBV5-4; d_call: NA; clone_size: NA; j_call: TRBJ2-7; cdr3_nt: TGTGCCAGCAGCTTGGGGCCTCCAGTCGACGAGCAGTACTTC; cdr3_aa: CASSLGPPVDEQYF